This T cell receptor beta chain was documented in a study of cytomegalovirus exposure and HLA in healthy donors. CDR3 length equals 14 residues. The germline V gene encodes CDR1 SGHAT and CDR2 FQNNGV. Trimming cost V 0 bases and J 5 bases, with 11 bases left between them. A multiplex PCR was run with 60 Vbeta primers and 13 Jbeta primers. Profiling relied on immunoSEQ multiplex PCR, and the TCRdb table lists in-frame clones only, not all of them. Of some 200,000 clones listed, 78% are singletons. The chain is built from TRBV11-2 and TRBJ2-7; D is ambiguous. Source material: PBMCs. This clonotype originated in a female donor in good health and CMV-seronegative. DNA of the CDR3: TGTGCCAGCAGCTTAGAATGGGCTGACAACGAGCAGTACTTC. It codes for CASSLEWADNEQYF. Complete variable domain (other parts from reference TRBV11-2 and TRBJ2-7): EAGVAQSPRYKIIEKRQSVAFWCNPISGHATLYWYQQILGQGPKLLIQFQNNGVVDDSQLPKDRFSAERLKGVDSTLKIQPAKLEDSAVYLCASSLEWADNEQYFGPGTRLTVT.